This entry lists 18 T cell receptor beta chains sequenced from one sample in a study of T cells in localized non-small cell lung cancer. Produced via immunoSEQ multiplex PCR; TCRdb's table is partial and in-frame only. The profile shows fewer than 45,000 clones, about 90% of them singletons. The starting material was peripheral blood, obtained before any cancer treatment. These receptors were obtained from a man aged 35 to 70 with stage I lung adenocarcinoma.

Regarding this clone: Compared with germline, one end of the junction differs, possibly owing to a read error. The chain joins TRBV6-5 to TRBJ2-1; no reliable D call. From germline, CDR1 is MNHEY and CDR2 SVGAGI. The CDR3 has 12 amino acids. For the CDR3, the DNA is TGTGCCAGCAGTTACCCGTACAATGAACAGTTCTTC. Translating gives CASSYPYNEQFF.

This clone was seen only a few times. The chain uses TRBV5-1 and TRBJ2-3; 7 bases are shared with TRBD1. The CDR3 extends over 15 amino acids. J lost 2 bases, V lost 4 bases, and 7 bases had no gene match. The germline gives CDR1 SGHRS, CDR2 YFSETQ. CDR3 sequence reads: CASSRTGDNTDTQYF. In DNA, the CDR3 is TGCGCCAGCAGCCGAACAGGGGACAACACAGATACGCAGTATTTT.

The chain carries TRBV5-1 and TRBJ1-2, with 11 bases lining up with TRBD1. CDR3 length: 13 residues. CDR1 is SGHRS and CDR2 is YFSETQ in the germline V gene. The trim removed 4 bases at V and 7 bases at J, leaving 3 bases unmatched. The CDR3 here is CASSLGQGGGYTF. The CDR3 DNA follows: TGCGCCAGCAGCCTGGGACAGGGGGGTGGCTACACCTTC.

The rearrangement uses TRBV11-3 and TRBJ2-3; D remains ambiguous. The V end lost 0 bases, the J end lost 2 bases, and 18 bases lay between the germline ends. Germline V gene lookup returns CDR1 SGHNT and CDR2 YENEEA. The CDR3 length is 18 residues. The CDR3 protein is CASSLDSTGPSPTDTQYF. The DNA for the CDR3 is TGTGCCAGCAGCTTAGATTCCACTGGGCCTAGTCCCACAGATACGCAGTATTTT.

The chain combines TRBV9 with TRBJ2-2; D is possibly TRBD2 (5 bases). CDR3 length: 14 amino acids. V was clipped by 0 bases and J by 7 bases, with 10 bases between them. Germline assignment: CDR1 SGDLS and CDR2 YYNGEE. Written as DNA, the CDR3 is TGTGCCAGCAGCGTAGGAACTAGAGGCGGGGAGCTGTTTTTT. Translation gives CASSVGTRGGELFF.

The rearrangement links TRBV7-9 to TRBJ2-7; possibly TRBD2 for D (7 bases). The CDR3 loop spans 15 amino acids. V gave up 1 base and J gave up 2 bases, with 12 bases separating them. The germline CDR1 and CDR2 sequences are SEHNR and FQNEAQ (reference sequence). CDR3 coding DNA: TGTGCCAGCAGCTTAGGCGGGGGCGAAACCTACGAGCAGTACTTC. Translating it yields CASSLGGGETYEQYF.

J is TRBJ2-5 and V is TRBV15, with 13 bases that match TRBD2. Per germline, CDR1 LNHNV and CDR2 YYDKDF (reference sequence). V lost 8 bases and J lost 2; bases outside the gene matches: 8. This CDR3 is 16 amino acids long. In DNA form, the CDR3 reads TGTGCCACCCGAGGGGGACTAGCGGGACTTCAAGAGACCCAGTACTTC. It encodes CATRGGLAGLQETQYF. The full variable domain, with the rest looked up from reference TRBV15 and TRBJ2-5, is DAMVIQNPRYQVTQFGKPVTLSCSQTLNHNVMYWYQQKSSQAPKLLFHYYDKDFNNEADTPDNFQSRRPNTSFCFLDIRSPGLGDTAMYLCATRGGLAGLQETQYFGPGTRLLVL.

The rearrangement uses TRBV5-5 and TRBJ2-1; 11 bases line up with TRBD2. The CDR3 contains 16 residues. Losses at the gene ends were 1 base for V and 7 bases for J; bases not matched to a gene: 7. The V gene's germline CDR1 is SGHKS and CDR2 YYEKEE (reference sequence). The CDR3 DNA is TGTGCCAGCAGCTTGAGAGTAGCGGGAGGGGGAAATGAGCAGTTCTTC. Its protein is CASSLRVAGGGNEQFF. Full variable domain (rest looked up from reference TRBV5-5 and TRBJ2-1): DAGVTQSPTHLIKTRGQQVTLRCSPISGHKSVSWYQQVLGQGPQFIFQYYEKEERGRGNFPDRFSARQFPNYSSELNVNALLLGDSALYLCASSLRVAGGGNEQFFGPGTRLTVL.

Only one count was recorded for this clone. The rearrangement joins TRBV7-3 to TRBJ2-5, with D perhaps matching TRBD1 (6 bases). CDR1 and CDR2 (germline): SGHTA, FQGTGA. This CDR3 contains 14 residues. V was pared by 5 bases and J by 7 bases, with 17 bases between. The CDR3 coding sequence is TGTGCCAGCAGCCAGGACAGCACGATGGCGACCCAGTACTTC. This gives the protein CASSQDSTMATQYF.

J is TRBJ1-2 and V is TRBV28; possibly TRBD1 for D (5 bases). The CDR3 loop spans 14 amino acids. Germline V gene data show CDR1 as MDHEN and CDR2 as SYDVKM. V lost 4 bases, J lost 3 bases, and 12 bases lay in between. The CDR3 DNA follows: TGTGCCAGCAGTTACGGGGGGTATTACTATGGCTACACCTTC. Translating it yields CASSYGGYYYGYTF.

The chain employs TRBV25-1 and TRBJ2-2; the match to TRBD2 covers 7 bases. CDR1 is MGHDK and CDR2 is SYGVNS in the germline V gene. V shed 2 bases, J shed 6 bases, and the junction held 3 bases outside the gene matches. This CDR3 is built from 14 residues. The DNA of the CDR3 is TGTGCCAGCAGTGAAGGTCGGGGGGCCGGGGAGCTGTTTTTT. This gives the protein CASSEGRGAGELFF.

The CDR3 DNA reads TGTGCCAGCAGCTTAGACAGGGGGTCCCTTCAGCCCCAGCATTTT. Translated: CASSLDRGSLQPQHF. This sequence joins TRBV7-2 and TRBJ1-5; 8 positions match TRBD1. After removal of 1 base from V and 6 bases from J, the junction contained 5 bases not matched to a gene. CDR1 SGHTA and CDR2 FQGNSA come from the germline V gene. The CDR3 consists of 15 residues. The whole variable domain, remainder taken from reference TRBV7-2 and TRBJ1-5, is GAGVSQSPSNKVTEKGKDVELRCDPISGHTALYWYRQSLGQGLEFLIYFQGNSAPDKSGLPSDRFSAERTGGSVSTLTIQRTQQEDSAVYLCASSLDRGSLQPQHFGDGTRLSIL.

The chain carries TRBV11-2 and TRBJ2-7; 7 positions agree with TRBD1. Germline V lookup: CDR1 SGHAT, CDR2 FQNNGV. CDR3 length equals 17 residues. J was trimmed by 3 bases and V by 7 bases; bases with no gene match: 18. The CDR3 sequence is CASTLGGGRQGLYEQYF. For the CDR3, the DNA is TGTGCCAGCACCCTCGGCGGAGGAAGACAGGGTCTCTACGAGCAGTACTTC.

The genes are TRBV7-6 and TRBJ2-7, with 8 bases lining up with TRBD2. The CDR3 runs 15 residues. The V and J ends lost 5 bases and 5 bases, in that order; junction bases with no gene match: 11. The V gene's germline CDR1 is SGHVS and CDR2 FNYEAQ. The CDR3 protein is CASSRRAGGMNEQYF. The CDR3, as DNA: TGTGCCAGCAGCCGGAGGGCGGGAGGTATGAACGAGCAGTACTTC.

This chain joins TRBV30 and TRBJ1-1; D not certain. CDR1 and CDR2 from the germline V gene are GTSNPN and SVGIG (reference sequence). The CDR3 has 13 amino acids. Between the trimmed V and J ends, which lost 0 bases and 6 bases, there was a span of 11 bases. For the CDR3, the DNA is TGTGCCTGGAGTGTACTCTCAGGCGCTGAAGCTTTCTTT. Its translation is CAWSVLSGAEAFF.

This clone was detected only a few times. J is TRBJ2-2 and V is TRBV9; a weak D match, TRBD1 (6 bases). The CDR3 is 17 amino acids. Germline values: CDR1 SGDLS, CDR2 YYNGEE. V lost 0 bases to trimming and J lost 0 bases, with 12 bases between them. The DNA for the CDR3 is TGTGCCAGCAGCGTAGTTCGGGACAAGACGAACACCGGGGAGCTGTTTTTT. This codes for CASSVVRDKTNTGELFF.

The J gene is TRBJ1-2, the V gene TRBV7-9; 9 bases are a match to TRBD1. The CDR3 is 16 residues long. Unmatched junction bases numbered 8, after V lost 2 bases and J lost 4 bases. Germline CDR1 and CDR2: SEHNR and FQNEAQ (reference sequence). DNA for the CDR3: TGTGCCAGCAGCTTATCTGGGACAGGGCGAAGCTATGGCTACACCTTC. Translating it yields CASSLSGTGRSYGYTF.

The rearrangement joins TRBV9 to TRBJ1-3; D is unclear. This CDR3 region has 15 residues. Looked up from germline, CDR1 is SGDLS and CDR2 is YYNGEE. V shed 0 bases and J shed 4 bases, with 11 bases lying between them. The CDR3, as DNA: TGTGCCAGCAGCGTAGGCGGGGTGCCAGGAAACACCATATATTTT. Translated, it gives CASSVGGVPGNTIYF.